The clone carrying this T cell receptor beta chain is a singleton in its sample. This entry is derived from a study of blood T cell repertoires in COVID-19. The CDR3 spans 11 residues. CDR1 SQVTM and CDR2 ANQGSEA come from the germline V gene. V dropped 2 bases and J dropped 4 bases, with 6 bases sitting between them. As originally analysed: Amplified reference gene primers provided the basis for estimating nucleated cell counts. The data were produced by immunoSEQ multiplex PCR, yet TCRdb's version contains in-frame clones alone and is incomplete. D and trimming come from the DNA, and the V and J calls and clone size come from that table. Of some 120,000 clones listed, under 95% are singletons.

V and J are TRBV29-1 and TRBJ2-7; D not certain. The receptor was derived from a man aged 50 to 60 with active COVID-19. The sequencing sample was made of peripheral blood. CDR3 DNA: TGCAGCGTTGAATTGAGGTACGAGCAGTACTTC. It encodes CSVELRYEQYF.